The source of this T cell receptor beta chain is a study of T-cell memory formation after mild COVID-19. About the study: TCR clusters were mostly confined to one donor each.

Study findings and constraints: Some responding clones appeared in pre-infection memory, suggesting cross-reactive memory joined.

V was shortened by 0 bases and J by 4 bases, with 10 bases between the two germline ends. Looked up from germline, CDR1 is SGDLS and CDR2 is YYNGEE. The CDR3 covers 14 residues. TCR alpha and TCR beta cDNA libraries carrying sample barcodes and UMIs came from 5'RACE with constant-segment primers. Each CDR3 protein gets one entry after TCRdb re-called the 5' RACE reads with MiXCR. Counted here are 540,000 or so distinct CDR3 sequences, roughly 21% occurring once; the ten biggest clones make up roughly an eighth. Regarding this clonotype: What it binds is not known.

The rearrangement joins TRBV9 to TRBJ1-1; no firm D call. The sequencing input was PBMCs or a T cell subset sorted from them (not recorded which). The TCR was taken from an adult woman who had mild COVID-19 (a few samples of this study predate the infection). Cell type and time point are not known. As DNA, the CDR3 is TGTGCCAGCAGCGTAGATCAGCGGAGCACTGAAGCTTTCTTT. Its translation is CASSVDQRSTEAFF.